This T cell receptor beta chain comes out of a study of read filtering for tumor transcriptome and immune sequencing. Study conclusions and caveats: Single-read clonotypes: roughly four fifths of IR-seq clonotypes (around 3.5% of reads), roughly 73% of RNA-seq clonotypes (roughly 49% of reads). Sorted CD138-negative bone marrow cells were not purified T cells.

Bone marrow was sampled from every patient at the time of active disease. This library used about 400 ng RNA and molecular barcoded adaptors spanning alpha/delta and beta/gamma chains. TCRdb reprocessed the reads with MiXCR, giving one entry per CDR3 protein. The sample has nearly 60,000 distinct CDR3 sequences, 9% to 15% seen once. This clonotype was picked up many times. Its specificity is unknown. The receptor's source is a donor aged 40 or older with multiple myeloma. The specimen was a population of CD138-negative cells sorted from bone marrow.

CDR3 residues: CASSLRGAPTDTQYF. The CDR3 coding sequence is TGTGCCAGCAGCCTCCGGGGGGCCCCCACAGATACGCAGTATTTT. The J gene is TRBJ2-3, the V gene TRBV7-3; D perhaps matches TRBD2 (7 bases). Trimming removed 5 bases from V and 2 bases from J, with 14 bases in between. The CDR3 extends over 15 amino acids. Germline lookup yields CDR1 SGHTA and CDR2 FQGTGA.